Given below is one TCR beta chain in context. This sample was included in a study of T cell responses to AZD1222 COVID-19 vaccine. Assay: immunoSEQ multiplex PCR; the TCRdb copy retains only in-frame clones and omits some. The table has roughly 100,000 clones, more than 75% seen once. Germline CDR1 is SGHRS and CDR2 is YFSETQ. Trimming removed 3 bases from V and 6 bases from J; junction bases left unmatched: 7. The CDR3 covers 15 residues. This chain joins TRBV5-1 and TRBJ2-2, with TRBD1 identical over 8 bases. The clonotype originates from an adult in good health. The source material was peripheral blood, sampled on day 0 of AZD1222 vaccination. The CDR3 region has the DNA TGCGCCAGCAGCTGGACAGGGTTTACCTCCGGGGAGCTGTTTTTT. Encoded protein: CASSWTGFTSGELFF.